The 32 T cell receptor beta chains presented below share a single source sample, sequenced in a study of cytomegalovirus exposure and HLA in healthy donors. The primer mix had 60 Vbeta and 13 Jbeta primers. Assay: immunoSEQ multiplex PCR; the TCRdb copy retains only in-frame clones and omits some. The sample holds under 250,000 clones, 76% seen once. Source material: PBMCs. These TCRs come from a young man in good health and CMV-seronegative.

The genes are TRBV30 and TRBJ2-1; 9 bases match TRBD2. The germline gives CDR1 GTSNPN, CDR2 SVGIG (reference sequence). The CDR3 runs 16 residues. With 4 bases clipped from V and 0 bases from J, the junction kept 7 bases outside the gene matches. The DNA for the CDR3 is TGTGCCTGGACCTCCCTAGCGGGAAGCTCCTACAATGAGCAGTTCTTC. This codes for CAWTSLAGSSYNEQFF. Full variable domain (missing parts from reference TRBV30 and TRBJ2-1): SQTIHQWPATLVQPVGSPLSLECTVEGTSNPNLYWYRQAAGRGLQLLFYSVGIGQISSEVPQNLSASRPQDRQFILSSKKLLLSDSGFYLCAWTSLAGSSYNEQFFGPGTRLTVL.

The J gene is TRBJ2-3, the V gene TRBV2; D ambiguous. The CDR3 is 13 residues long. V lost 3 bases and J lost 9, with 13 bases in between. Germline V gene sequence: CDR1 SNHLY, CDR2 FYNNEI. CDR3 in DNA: TGTGCCAGCAGTGAGGAACTTCCCGGGACGCAGTATTTT. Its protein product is CASSEELPGTQYF.

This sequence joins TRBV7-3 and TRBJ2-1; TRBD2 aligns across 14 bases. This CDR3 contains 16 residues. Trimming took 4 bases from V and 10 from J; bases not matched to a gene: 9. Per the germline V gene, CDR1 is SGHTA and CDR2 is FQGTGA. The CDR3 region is CASSSPPGLAGAEQFF. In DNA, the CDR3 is TGTGCCAGCAGCTCTCCCCCGGGACTAGCGGGAGCGGAGCAGTTCTTC. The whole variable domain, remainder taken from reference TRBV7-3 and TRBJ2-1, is GAGVSQTPSNKVTEKGKYVELRCDPISGHTALYWYRQSLGQGPEFLIYFQGTGAADDSGLPNDRFFAVRPEGSVSTLKIQRTERGDSAVYLCASSSPPGLAGAEQFFGPGTRLTVL.

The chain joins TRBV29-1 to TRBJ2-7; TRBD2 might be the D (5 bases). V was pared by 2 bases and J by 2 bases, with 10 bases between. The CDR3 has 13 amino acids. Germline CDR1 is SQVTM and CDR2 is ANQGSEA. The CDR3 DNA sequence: TGCAGCGTTGAACTGGCGGGCCCCTACGAGCAGTACTTC. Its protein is CSVELAGPYEQYF.

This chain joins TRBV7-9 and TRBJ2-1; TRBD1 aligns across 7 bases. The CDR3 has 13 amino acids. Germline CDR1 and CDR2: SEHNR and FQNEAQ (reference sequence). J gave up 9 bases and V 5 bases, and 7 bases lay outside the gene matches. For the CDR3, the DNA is TGTGCCAGCAGCACTCAGGACAGGAGTGAGCAGTTCTTC. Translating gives CASSTQDRSEQFF.

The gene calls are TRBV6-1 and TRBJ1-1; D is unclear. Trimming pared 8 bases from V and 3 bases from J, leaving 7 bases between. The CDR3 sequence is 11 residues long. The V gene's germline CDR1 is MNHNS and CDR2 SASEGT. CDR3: CASVEDTEAFF. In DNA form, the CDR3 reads TGTGCCAGCGTAGAAGACACTGAAGCTTTCTTT.

For the CDR3, the DNA is TGTGCCAGCAATCACCCAGGGCCCGCCTCCGAGCAGTACTTC. Its translation is CASNHPGPASEQYF. The genes are TRBV6-6 and TRBJ2-7; the D gene is possibly TRBD1 (5 bases). Trimming left V 7 bases short and J 6 bases short, with 19 bases between. CDR3 length: 14 residues. Germline V gene data show CDR1 as MNHNY and CDR2 as SVGAGI (reference sequence).

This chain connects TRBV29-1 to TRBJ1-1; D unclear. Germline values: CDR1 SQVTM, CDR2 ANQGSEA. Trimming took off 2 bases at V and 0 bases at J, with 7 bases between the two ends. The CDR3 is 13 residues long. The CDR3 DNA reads TGCAGCGTTGAATACGGTATGAACACTGAAGCTTTCTTT. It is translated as CSVEYGMNTEAFF.

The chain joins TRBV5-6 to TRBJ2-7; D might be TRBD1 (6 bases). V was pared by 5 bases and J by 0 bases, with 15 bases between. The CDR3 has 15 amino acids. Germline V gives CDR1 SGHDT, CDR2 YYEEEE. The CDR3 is CASSFFRDTSYEQYF. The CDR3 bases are TGTGCCAGCAGTTTTTTCCGGGACACCTCCTACGAGCAGTACTTC.

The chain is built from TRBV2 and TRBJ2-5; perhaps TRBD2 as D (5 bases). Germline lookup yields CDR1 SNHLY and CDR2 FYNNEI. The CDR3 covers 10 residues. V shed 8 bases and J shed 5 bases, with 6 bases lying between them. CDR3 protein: CASRGETQYF. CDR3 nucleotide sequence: TGTGCCAGCCGCGGGGAGACCCAGTACTTC. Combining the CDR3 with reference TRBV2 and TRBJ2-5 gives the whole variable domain EPEVTQTPSHQVTQMGQEVILRCVPISNHLYFYWYRQILGQKVEFLVSFYNNEISEKSEIFDDQFSVERPDGSNFTLKIRSTKLEDSAMYFCASRGETQYFGPGTRLLVL.

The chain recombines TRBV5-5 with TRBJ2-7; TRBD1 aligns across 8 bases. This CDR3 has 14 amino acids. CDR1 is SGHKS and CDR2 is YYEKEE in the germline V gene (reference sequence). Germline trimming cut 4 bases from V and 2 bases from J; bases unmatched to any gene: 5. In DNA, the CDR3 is TGTGCCAGCAGCATTTGGACAGGGACCTACGAGCAGTACTTC. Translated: CASSIWTGTYEQYF.

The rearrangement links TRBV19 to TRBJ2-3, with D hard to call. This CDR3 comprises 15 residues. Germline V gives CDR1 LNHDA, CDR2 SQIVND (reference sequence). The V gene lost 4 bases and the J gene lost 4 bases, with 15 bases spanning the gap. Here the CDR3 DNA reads TGTGCCAGTAGTACGAGGCCTCAGCCAGCAGATACGCAGTATTTT. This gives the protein CASSTRPQPADTQYF.

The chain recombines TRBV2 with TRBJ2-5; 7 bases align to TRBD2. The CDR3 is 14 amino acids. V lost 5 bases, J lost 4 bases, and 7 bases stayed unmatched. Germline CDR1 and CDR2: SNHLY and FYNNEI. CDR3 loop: CASSWAGAGETQYF. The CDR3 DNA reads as TGTGCCAGCAGTTGGGCGGGAGCGGGAGAGACCCAGTACTTC. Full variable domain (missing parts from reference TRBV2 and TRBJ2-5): EPEVTQTPSHQVTQMGQEVILRCVPISNHLYFYWYRQILGQKVEFLVSFYNNEISEKSEIFDDQFSVERPDGSNFTLKIRSTKLEDSAMYFCASSWAGAGETQYFGPGTRLLVL.

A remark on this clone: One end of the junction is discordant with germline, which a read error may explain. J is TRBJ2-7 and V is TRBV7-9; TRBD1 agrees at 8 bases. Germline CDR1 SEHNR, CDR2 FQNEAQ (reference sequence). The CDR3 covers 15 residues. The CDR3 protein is CSSSLRTGSSYEQYF. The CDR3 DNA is TGTTCCAGCAGCCTGCGGACAGGGAGCTCCTACGAGCAGTACTTC.

CDR3 in DNA: TGTGCCAGGGTCGGGGAGGGTAGAAACTATGGCTACACCTTC. Residues: CARVGEGRNYGYTF. V usage is TRBV2 and J usage is TRBJ1-2, with no clear D. Trimming cost V 9 bases and J 2 bases, with 16 bases left between them. Germline CDR1 is SNHLY and CDR2 is FYNNEI. The CDR3 runs to 14 residues.

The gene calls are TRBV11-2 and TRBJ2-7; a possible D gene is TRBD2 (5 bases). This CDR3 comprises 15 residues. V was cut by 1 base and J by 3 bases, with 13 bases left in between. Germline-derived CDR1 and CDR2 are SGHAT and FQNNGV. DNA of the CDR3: TGTGCCAGCAGCTTAGGACTAAGTCGTGTCTACGAGCAGTACTTC. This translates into CASSLGLSRVYEQYF.

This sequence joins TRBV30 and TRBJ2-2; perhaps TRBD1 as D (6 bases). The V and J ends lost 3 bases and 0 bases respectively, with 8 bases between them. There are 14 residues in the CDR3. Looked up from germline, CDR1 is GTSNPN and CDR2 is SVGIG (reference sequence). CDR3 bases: TGTGCCTGGAGGGACAGAGCGAACACCGGGGAGCTGTTTTTT. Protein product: CAWRDRANTGELFF.

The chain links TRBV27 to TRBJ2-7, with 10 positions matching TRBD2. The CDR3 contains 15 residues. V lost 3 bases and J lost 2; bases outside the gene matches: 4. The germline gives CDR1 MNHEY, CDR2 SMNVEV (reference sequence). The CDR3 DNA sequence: TGTGCCAGCAGTTTGAGCGGGAGGGTGACCTACGAGCAGTACTTC. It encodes CASSLSGRVTYEQYF.

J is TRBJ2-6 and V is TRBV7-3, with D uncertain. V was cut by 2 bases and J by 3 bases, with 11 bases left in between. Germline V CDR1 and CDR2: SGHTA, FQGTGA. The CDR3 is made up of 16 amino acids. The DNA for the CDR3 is TGTGCCAGCAGCTTATTGGGTGCTAGTGGGGCCAACGTCCTGACTTTC. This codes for CASSLLGASGANVLTF.

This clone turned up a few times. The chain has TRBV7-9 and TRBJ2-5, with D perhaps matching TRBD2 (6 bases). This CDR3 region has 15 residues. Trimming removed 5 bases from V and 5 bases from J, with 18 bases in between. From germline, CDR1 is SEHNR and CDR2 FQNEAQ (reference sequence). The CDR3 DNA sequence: TGTGCCAGCAGCGACGCTCATGGAGGAGGGGAGACCCAGTACTTC. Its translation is CASSDAHGGGETQYF. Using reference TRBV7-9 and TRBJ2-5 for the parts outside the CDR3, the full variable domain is DTGVSQNPRHKITKRGQNVTFRCDPISEHNRLYWYRQTLGQGPEFLTYFQNEAQLEKSRLLSDRFSAERPKGSFSTLEIQRTEQGDSAMYLCASSDAHGGGETQYFGPGTRLLVL.

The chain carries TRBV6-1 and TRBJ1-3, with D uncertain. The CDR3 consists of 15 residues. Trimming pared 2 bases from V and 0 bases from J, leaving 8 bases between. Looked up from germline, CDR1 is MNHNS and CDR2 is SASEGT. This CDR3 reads CASSERRVSGNTIYF. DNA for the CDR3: TGTGCCAGCAGTGAACGACGGGTCTCTGGAAACACCATATATTTT.

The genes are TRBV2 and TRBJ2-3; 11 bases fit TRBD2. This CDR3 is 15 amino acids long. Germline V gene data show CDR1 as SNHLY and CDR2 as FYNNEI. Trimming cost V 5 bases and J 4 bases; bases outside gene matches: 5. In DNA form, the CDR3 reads TGTGCCAGCAGTTTAGCGGGAGGGCCGGCAGATACGCAGTATTTT. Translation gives CASSLAGGPADTQYF.

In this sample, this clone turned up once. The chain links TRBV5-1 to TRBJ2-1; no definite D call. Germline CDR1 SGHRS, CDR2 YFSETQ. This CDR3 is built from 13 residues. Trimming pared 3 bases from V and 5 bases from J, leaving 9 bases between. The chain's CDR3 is CASSYSPNNEQFF. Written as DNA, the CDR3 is TGCGCCAGCAGCTACAGTCCTAACAATGAGCAGTTCTTC.

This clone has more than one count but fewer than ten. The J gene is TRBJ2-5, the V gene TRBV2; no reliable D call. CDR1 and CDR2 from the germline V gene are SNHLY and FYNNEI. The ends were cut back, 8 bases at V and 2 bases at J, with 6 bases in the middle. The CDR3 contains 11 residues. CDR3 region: CASGQQETQYF. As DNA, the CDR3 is TGTGCCAGCGGGCAGCAAGAGACCCAGTACTTC.

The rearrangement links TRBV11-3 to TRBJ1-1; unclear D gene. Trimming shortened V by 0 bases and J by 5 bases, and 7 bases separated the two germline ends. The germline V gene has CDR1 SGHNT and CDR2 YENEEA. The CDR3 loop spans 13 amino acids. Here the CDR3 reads CASSLEPRTEAFF. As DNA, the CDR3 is TGTGCCAGCAGCTTAGAGCCGAGGACTGAAGCTTTCTTT.

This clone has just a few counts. The CDR3 region has the DNA TGTGCCAGCAGACGACTAGCGGGGGAGACCCAGTACTTC. Translating it yields CASRRLAGETQYF. The chain combines TRBV21-1 with TRBJ2-5; the D call in the table, TRBD2, was not verified against the DNA. TRBV21-1 is deemed a pseudogene. The CDR3 has 13 amino acids.

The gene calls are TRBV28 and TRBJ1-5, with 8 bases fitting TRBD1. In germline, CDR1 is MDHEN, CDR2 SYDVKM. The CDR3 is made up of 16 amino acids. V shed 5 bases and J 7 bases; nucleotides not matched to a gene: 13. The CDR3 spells CASSTLQQGVVQPQHF. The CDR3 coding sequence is TGTGCCAGCAGTACTTTACAACAGGGGGTTGTCCAGCCCCAGCATTTT.

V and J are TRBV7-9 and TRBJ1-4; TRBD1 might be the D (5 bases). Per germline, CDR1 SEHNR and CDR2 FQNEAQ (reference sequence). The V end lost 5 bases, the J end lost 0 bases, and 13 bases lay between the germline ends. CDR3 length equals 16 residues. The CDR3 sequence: CASSPQSRATNEKLFF. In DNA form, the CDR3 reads TGTGCCAGCAGCCCCCAATCCAGGGCAACTAATGAAAAACTGTTTTTT.

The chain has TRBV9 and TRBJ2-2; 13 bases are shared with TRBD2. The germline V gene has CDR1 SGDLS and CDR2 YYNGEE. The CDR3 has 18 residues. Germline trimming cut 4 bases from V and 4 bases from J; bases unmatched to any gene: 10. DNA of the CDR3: TGTGCCAGCAGCCTAAGAGGGGGACTAGCGGGACGCACCGGGGAGCTGTTTTTT. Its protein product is CASSLRGGLAGRTGELFF.

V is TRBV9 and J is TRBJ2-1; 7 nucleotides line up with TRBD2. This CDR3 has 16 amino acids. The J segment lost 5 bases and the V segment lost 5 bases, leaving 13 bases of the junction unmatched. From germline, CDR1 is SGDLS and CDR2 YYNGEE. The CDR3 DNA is TGTGCCAGCAGGCCGCTTAAGACTAGCCAACACAATGAGCAGTTCTTC. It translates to CASRPLKTSQHNEQFF.

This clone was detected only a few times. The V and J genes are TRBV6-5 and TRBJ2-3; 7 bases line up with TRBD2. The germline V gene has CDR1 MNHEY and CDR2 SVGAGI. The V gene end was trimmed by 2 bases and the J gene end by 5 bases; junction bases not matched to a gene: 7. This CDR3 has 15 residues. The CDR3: CASSYGGGPGDTQYF. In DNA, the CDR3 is TGTGCCAGCAGTTACGGGGGAGGGCCAGGAGATACGCAGTATTTT.

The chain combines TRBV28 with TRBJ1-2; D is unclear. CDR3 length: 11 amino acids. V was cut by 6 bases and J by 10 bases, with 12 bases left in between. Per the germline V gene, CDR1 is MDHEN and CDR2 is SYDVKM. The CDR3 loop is CASRDLVVYTF. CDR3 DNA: TGTGCCAGCAGAGACCTAGTGGTCTACACCTTC.